This T cell receptor (beta chain) was profiled in a study of T cell repertoires in cytomegalovirus infection. On the study more broadly: An indication of both CMV infection and matching HLA type came from public TCR beta signatures.

CDR3 length: 15 residues. Germline CDR1 is MNHNS and CDR2 is SASEGT. Trimming shortened V by 3 bases and J by 6 bases, and 16 bases separated the two germline ends. TCRdb re-analysed the reads in MiXCR, keeping a single row per CDR3 protein. The sample lists tens of thousands of distinct CDR3 sequences; about 4% were seen once. There are many counts of this clonotype. Its antigen remains unidentified. The study, taken as a whole, reports: Summed public TCR beta family frequency identified CMV carriers bearing the relevant HLA. HLA-C-restricted CMV-specific TCR beta clonotypes were dominant in the ex vivo response.

The sequence was collected from a human donor in good health (CMV status not recorded). Some clones in this sample may be carry-over from other donors' samples. Sequencing was done on a sample of PBMCs. This rearrangement joins TRBV6-1 to TRBJ2-3; D is unresolved. The CDR3: CASSDSGWVTDTQYF. The CDR3 DNA reads as TGTGCCAGCAGTGACTCCGGGTGGGTCACGGATACGCAGTATTTT.